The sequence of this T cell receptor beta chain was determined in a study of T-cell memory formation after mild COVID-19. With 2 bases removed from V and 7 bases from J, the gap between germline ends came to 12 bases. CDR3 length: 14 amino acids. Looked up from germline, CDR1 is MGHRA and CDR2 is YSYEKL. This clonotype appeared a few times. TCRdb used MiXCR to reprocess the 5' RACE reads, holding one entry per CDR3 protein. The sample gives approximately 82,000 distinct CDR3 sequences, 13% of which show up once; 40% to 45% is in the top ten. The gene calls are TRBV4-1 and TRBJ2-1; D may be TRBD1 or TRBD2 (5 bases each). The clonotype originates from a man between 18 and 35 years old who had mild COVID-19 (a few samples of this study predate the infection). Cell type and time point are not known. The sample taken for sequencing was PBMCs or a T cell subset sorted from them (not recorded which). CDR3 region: CASSQPDSGNEQFF. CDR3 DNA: TGCGCCAGCAGCCAACCTGACAGCGGTAATGAGCAGTTCTTC.